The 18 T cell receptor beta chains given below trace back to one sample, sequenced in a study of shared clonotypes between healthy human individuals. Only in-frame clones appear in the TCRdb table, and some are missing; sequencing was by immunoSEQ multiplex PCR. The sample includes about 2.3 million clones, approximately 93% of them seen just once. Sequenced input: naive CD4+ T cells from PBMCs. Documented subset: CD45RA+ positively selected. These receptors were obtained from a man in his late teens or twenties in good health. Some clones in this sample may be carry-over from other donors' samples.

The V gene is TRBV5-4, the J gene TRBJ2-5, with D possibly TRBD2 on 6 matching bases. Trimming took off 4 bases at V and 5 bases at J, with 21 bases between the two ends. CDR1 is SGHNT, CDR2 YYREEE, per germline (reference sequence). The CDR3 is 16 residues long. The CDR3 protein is CASSPPRVGGSETQYF. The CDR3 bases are TGTGCCAGCAGCCCCCCGAGAGTCGGGGGTTCGGAGACCCAGTACTTC.

CDR3 region: CASLPTRKDTGELFF. The DNA for the CDR3 is TGTGCCAGCTTACCTACGAGGAAGGACACCGGGGAGCTGTTTTTT. The chain links TRBV2 to TRBJ2-2; D not resolved. This CDR3 spans 15 amino acids. V was shortened by 8 bases and J by 3 bases, with 16 bases between the two germline ends. Germline V CDR1 and CDR2: SNHLY, FYNNEI.

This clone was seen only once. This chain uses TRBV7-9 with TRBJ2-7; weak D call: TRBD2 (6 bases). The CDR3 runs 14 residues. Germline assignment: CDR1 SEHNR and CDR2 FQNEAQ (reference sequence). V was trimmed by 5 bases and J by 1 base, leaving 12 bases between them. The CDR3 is CASSQERVSYEQYF. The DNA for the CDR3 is TGTGCCAGCAGCCAGGAGCGGGTTTCCTACGAGCAGTACTTC. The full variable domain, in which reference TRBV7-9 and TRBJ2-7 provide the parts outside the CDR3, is DTGVSQNPRHKITKRGQNVTFRCDPISEHNRLYWYRQTLGQGPEFLTYFQNEAQLEKSRLLSDRFSAERPKGSFSTLEIQRTEQGDSAMYLCASSQERVSYEQYFGPGTRLTVT.

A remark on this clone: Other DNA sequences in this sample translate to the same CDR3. The CDR3 protein is CASSLGQGGSEQYF. CDR3 coding DNA: TGCGCCAGCAGCTTGGGACAGGGTGGTTCCGAGCAGTACTTC. This chain links TRBV5-1 with TRBJ2-7, with TRBD1 matching over 7 bases. Germline V gene sequence: CDR1 SGHRS, CDR2 YFSETQ. The ends lost 0 bases at V and 6 bases at J; junction bases unmatched: 6. CDR3 size: 14 residues.

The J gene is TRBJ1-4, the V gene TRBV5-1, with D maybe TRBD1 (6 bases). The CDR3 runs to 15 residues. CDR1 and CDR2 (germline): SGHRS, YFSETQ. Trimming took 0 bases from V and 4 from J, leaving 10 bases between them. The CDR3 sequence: CASSLEQGYNEKLFF. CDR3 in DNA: TGCGCCAGCAGCTTGGAACAGGGCTATAATGAAAAACTGTTTTTT.

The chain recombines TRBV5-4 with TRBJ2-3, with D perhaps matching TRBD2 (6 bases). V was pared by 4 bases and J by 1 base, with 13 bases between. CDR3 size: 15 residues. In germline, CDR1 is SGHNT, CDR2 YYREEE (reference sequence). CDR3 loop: CASSPTGLGTDTQYF. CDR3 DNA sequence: TGTGCCAGCAGCCCAACGGGACTGGGCACAGATACGCAGTATTTT.

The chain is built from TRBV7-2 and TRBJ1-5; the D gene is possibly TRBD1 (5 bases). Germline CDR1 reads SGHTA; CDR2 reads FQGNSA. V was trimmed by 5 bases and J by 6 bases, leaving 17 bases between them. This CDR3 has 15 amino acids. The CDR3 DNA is TGTGCCAGCAGCCCCGCTGCAGGGACGGGTCAGCCCCAGCATTTT. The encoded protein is CASSPAAGTGQPQHF.

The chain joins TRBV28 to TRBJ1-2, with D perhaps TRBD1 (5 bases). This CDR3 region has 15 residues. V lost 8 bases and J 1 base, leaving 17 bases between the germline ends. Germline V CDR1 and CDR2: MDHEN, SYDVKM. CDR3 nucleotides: TGTGCCAGCGGTTCCCGCCAGGGAATTAACTATGGCTACACCTTC. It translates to CASGSRQGINYGYTF.

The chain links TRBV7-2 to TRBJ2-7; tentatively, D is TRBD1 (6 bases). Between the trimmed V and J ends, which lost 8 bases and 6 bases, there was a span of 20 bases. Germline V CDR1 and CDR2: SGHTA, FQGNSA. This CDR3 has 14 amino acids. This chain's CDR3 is CASGLRVLTGEQYF. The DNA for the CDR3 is TGTGCCAGCGGTCTAAGAGTTCTGACAGGCGAGCAGTACTTC.

This chain's CDR3 is CSVEFMAGGYTF. In nucleotides, the CDR3 is TGCAGCGTTGAGTTCATGGCCGGAGGCTACACCTTC. The V gene is TRBV29-1, the J gene TRBJ1-2, with D unclear. Germline V gives CDR1 SQVTM, CDR2 ANQGSEA. The V gene lost 3 bases and the J gene lost 8 bases, with 13 bases spanning the gap. The CDR3 runs 12 residues.

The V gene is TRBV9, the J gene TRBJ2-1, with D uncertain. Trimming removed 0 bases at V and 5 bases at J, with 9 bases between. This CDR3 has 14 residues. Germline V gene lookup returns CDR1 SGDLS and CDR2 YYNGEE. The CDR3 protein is CASSVALRDNEQFF. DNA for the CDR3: TGTGCCAGCAGCGTAGCTCTACGGGACAATGAGCAGTTCTTC. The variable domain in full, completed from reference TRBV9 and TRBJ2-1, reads DSGVTQTPKHLITATGQRVTLRCSPRSGDLSVYWYQQSLDQGLQFLIQYYNGEERAKGNILERFSAQQFPDLHSELNLSSLELGDSALYFCASSVALRDNEQFFGPGTRLTVL.

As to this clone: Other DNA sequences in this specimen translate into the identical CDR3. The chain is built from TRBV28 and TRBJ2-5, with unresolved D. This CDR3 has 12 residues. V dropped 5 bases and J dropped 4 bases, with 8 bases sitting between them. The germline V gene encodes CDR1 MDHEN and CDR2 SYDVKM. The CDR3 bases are TGTGCCAGCAGTCCTCGAGGAGAGACCCAGTACTTC. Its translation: CASSPRGETQYF.

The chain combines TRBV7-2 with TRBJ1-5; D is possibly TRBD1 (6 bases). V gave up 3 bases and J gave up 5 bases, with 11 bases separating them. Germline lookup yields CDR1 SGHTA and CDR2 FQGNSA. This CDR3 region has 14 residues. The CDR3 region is CASSLREGDQPQHF. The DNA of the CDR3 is TGTGCCAGCAGCTTGAGGGAGGGGGATCAGCCCCAGCATTTT. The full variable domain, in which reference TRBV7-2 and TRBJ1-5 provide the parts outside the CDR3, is GAGVSQSPSNKVTEKGKDVELRCDPISGHTALYWYRQSLGQGLEFLIYFQGNSAPDKSGLPSDRFSAERTGGSVSTLTIQRTQQEDSAVYLCASSLREGDQPQHFGDGTRLSIL.

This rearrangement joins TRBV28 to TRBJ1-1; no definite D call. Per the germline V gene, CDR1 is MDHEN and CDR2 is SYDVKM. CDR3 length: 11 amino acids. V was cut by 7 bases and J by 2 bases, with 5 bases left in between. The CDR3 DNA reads TGTGCCAGCACTTCCAACACTGAAGCTTTCTTT. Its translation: CASTSNTEAFF. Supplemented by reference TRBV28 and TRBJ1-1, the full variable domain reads DVKVTQSSRYLVKRTGEKVFLECVQDMDHENMFWYRQDPGLGLRLIYFSYDVKMKEKGDIPEGYSVSREKKERFSLILESASTNQTSMYLCASTSNTEAFFGQGTRLTVV.

In DNA, the CDR3 is TGTGCCAGCAACCTAGGAAGGTACAGCACCGGGGAGCTGTTTTTT. Translated, it gives CASNLGRYSTGELFF. The chain couples TRBV6-1 to TRBJ2-2; the D is unclear. CDR1 is MNHNS and CDR2 is SASEGT in the germline V gene. V shed 7 bases and J shed 4 bases, with 16 bases lying between them. This CDR3 has 15 amino acids.

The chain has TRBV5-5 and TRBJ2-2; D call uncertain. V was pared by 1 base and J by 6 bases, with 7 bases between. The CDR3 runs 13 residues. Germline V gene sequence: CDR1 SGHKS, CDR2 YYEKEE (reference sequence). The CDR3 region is CASSLTVAGELFF. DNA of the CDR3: TGTGCCAGCAGCTTGACAGTGGCCGGGGAGCTGTTTTTT.

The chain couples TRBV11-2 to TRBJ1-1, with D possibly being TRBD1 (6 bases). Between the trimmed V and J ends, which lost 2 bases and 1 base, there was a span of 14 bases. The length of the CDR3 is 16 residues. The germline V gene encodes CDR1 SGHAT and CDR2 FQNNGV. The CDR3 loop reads CASSLLSRGGNTEAFF. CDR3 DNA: TGTGCCAGCAGCTTATTGAGCAGGGGAGGGAACACTGAAGCTTTCTTT.

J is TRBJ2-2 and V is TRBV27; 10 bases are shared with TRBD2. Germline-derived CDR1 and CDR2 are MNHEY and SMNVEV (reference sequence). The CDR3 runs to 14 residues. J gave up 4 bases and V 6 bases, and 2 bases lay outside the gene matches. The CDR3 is CASSGTSVTGELFF. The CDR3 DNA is TGTGCCAGCAGCGGGACTAGCGTCACCGGGGAGCTGTTTTTT.